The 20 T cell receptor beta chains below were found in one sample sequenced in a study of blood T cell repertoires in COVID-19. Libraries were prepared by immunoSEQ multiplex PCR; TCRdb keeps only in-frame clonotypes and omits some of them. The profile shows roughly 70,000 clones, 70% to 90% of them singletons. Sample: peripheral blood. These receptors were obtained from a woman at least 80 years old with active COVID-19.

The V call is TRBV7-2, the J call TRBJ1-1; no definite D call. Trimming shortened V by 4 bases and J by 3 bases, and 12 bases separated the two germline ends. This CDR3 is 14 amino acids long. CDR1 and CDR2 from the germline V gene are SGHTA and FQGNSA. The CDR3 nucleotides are TGTGCCAGCAGCTACCACCCGGAGGACACTGAAGCTTTCTTT. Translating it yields CASSYHPEDTEAFF.

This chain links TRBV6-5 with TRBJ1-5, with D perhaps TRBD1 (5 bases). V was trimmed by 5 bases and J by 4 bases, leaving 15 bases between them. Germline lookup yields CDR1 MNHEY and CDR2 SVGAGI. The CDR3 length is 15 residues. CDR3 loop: CASSPQVPVNQPQHF. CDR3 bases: TGTGCCAGCAGTCCACAGGTACCGGTAAATCAGCCCCAGCATTTT.

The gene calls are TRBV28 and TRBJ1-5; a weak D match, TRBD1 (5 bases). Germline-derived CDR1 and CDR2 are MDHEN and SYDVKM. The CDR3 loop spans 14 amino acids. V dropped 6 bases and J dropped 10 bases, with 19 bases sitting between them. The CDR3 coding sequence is TGTGCCAGCAGAGTGGGGGGTCCTTTGGGCCCCCAGCATTTT. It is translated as CASRVGGPLGPQHF. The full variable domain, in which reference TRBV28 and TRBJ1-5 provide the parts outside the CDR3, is DVKVTQSSRYLVKRTGEKVFLECVQDMDHENMFWYRQDPGLGLRLIYFSYDVKMKEKGDIPEGYSVSREKKERFSLILESASTNQTSMYLCASRVGGPLGPQHFGDGTRLSIL.

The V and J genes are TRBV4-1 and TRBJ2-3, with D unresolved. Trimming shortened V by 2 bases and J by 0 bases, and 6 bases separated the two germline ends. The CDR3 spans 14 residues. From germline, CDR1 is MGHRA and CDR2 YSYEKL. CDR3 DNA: TGCGCCAGCAGCCAAATGTCTAGCACAGATACGCAGTATTTT. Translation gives CASSQMSSTDTQYF.

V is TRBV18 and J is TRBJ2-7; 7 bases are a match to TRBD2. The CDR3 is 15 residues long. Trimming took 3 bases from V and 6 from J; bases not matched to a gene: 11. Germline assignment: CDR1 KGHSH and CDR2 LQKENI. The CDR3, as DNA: TGTGCCAGCTCACCCATTTCAGGACCGGGGGGCGAGCAGTACTTC. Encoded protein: CASSPISGPGGEQYF.

CDR3 protein: CSASGRETQYF. CDR3 sequence (DNA): TGCAGTGCAAGCGGGCGGGAGACCCAGTACTTC. The rearrangement uses TRBV20-1 and TRBJ2-5; tentatively, D is TRBD2 (6 bases). This CDR3 has 11 residues. Trimming took 6 bases from V and 5 from J, leaving 10 bases between them. Germline V CDR1 and CDR2: DFQATT, SNEGSKA (reference sequence).

CDR3 residues: CASSLGLSYEQYF. The CDR3 region has the DNA TGTGCCAGCAGCCTCGGACTCTCCTACGAGCAGTACTTC. The chain recombines TRBV9 with TRBJ2-7; a weak D match, TRBD2 (5 bases). Germline V lookup: CDR1 SGDLS, CDR2 YYNGEE. V lost 4 bases and J lost 0, with 8 bases in between. This CDR3 comprises 13 residues.

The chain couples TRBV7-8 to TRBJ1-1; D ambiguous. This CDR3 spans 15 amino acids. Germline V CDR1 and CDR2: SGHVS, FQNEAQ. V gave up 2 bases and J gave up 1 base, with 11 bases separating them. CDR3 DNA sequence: TGTGCCAGCAGCTTAATCGGGGTAGGGAACACTGAAGCTTTCTTT. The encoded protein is CASSLIGVGNTEAFF.

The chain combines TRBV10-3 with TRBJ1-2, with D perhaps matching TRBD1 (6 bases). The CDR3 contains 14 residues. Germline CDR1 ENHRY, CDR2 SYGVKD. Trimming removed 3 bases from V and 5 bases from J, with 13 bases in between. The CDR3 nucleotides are TGTGCCATCAGTGAATGGGGGCGCAATTATGGCTACACCTTC. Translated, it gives CAISEWGRNYGYTF.

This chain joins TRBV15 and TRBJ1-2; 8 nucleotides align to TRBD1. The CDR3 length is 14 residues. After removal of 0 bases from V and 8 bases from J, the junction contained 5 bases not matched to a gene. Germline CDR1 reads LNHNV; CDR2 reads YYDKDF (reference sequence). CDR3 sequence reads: CATSRELTGVGYTF. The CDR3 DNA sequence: TGTGCCACCAGCAGAGAATTGACAGGGGTAGGCTACACCTTC.

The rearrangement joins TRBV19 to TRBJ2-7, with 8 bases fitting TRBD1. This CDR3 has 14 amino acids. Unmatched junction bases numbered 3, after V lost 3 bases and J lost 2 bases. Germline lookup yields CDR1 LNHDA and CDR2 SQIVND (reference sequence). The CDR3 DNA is TGTGCCAGTAGTATTCCGGGACAGGCCTACGAGCAGTACTTC. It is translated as CASSIPGQAYEQYF.

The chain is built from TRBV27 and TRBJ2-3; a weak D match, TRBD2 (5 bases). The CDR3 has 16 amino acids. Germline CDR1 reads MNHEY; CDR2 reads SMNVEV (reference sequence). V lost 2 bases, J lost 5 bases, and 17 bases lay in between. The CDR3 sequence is CASSLRATSHRDTQYF. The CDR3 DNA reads TGTGCCAGCAGTTTACGGGCTACTAGTCACAGAGATACGCAGTATTTT.

The CDR3 DNA follows: TGTGCCAGCAGTTACTCGGCGGGAGGGGCGAGGACCGGGGAGCTGTTTTTT. It encodes CASSYSAGGARTGELFF. V gene TRBV6-2 or TRBV6-3 combines with J gene TRBJ2-2, with 9 bases fitting TRBD2. The CDR3 is made up of 17 amino acids. The junction had 7 bases not matched to a gene; V was cut back by 0 bases and J by 5 bases. Germline loops: CDR1 MNHEY, CDR2 SVGEGT.

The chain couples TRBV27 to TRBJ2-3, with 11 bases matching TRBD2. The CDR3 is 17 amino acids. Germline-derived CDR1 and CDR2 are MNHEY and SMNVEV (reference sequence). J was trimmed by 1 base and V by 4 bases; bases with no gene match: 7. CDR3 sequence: CASSSPGTSGRTDTQYF. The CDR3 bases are TGTGCCAGCAGTTCCCCCGGGACTAGCGGCCGCACAGATACGCAGTATTTT.

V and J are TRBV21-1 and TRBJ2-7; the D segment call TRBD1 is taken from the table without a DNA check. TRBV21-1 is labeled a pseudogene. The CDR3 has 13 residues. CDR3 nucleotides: TGTGCCAGCTTCTCTGGGCCTCCCCACGAGCAGTACTTC. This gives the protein CASFSGPPHEQYF.

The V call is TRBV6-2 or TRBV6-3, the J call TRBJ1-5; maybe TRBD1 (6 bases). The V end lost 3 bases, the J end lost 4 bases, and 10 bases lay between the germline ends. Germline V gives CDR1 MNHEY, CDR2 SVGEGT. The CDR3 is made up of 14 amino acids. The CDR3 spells CASSYGQMNQPQHF. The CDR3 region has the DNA TGTGCCAGCAGTTATGGACAGATGAATCAGCCCCAGCATTTT.

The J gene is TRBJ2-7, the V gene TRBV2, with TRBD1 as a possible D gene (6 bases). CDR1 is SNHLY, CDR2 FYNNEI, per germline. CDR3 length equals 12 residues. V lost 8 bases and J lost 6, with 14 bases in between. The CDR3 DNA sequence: TGTGCCAGCGGACAGTCTACGCTCGAGCAGTACTTC. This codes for CASGQSTLEQYF.

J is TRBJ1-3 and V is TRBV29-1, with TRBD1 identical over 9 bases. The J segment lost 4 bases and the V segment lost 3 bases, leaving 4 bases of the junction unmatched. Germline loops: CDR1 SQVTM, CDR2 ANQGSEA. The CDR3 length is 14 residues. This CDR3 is CSVDRDRAGNTIYF. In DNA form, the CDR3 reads TGCAGCGTTGACCGGGACAGGGCAGGAAACACCATATATTTT.

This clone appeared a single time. CDR3 in DNA: TGCAGCGTTGGCGGCGGATCCTACGAGCAGTACTTC. This translates into CSVGGGSYEQYF. The chain is built from TRBV29-1 and TRBJ2-7; D is undetermined. V lost 4 bases and J lost 1, with 8 bases in between. The V gene's germline CDR1 is SQVTM and CDR2 ANQGSEA. The CDR3 is 12 amino acids.

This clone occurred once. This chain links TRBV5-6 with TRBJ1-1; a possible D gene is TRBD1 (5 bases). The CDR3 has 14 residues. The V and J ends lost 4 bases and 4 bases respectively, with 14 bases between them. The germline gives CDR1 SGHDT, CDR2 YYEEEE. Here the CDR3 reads CASSRVGQGTEAFF. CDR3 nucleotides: TGTGCCAGCAGCCGCGTGGGGCAGGGCACTGAAGCTTTCTTT.